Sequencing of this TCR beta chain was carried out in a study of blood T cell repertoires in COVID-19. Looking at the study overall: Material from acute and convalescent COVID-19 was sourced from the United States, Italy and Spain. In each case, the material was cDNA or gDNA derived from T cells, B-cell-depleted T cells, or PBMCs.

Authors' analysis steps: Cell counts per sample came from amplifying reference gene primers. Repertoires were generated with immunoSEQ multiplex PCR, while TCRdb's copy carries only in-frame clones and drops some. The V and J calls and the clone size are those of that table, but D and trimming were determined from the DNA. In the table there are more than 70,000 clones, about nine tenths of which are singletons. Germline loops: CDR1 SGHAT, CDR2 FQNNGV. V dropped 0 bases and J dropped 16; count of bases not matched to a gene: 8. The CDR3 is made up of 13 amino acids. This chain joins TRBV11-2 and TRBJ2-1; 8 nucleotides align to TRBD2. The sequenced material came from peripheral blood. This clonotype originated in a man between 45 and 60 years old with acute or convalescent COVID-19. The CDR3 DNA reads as TGTGCCAGCAGCTTAGAGCGGGGGGCAAAGGGATTCTTC. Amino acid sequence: CASSLERGAKGFF.